This T cell receptor beta chain was sequenced in a study of CD4 T cells in relation to SARS-CoV-2 and coronaviruses. Study details: PBMCs were cultured with antigen for about eleven days before TCR beta sequencing. The negative reference was HIV-1 Nef peptide pool or peptide-free culture.

Using immunoSEQ multiplex PCR, the repertoire was profiled, and TCRdb retains in-frame clones only, with some absent. This table holds about 26,000 clones, around three quarters found once. Unexposed donor CD4+ T cells date from about 2010-2018, before the COVID-19 pandemic. After approximately ten days of culture, CD4+ T cells were isolated. Unexposed-donor CD4+ T cells were probed with SARS-CoV-2 S/N and four cold-coronavirus spikes, cells permitting. Half the medium was replaced with IL-2 medium on days 3 and 7. For this clone: Its cognate antigen is unknown.

V was shortened by 2 bases and J by 9 bases, with 20 bases between the two germline ends. The V gene's germline CDR1 is SGHRS and CDR2 YFSETQ. The CDR3 covers 15 residues. Sequenced: CD4+ T cells from PBMCs, cultured in vitro. This sequence originates from a human donor in good health. The V call is TRBV5-1, the J call TRBJ1-1, with D tentatively TRBD1 (5 bases). The CDR3 reads CASSLWGGVEGKAFF. The CDR3 bases are TGCGCCAGCAGCTTATGGGGGGGGGTGGAGGGGAAAGCTTTCTTT.